This passage covers 25 T cell receptor beta chains from one sample sequenced in a study of blood T cell repertoires in COVID-19 (TCRdb year 2020). Library preparation used the immunoSEQ multiplex PCR assay. Imported from immuneACCESS, the table was reduced by TCRdb to in-frame sequences with V and J called. These copies leave out some clones; in studies compared against another copy, an unresolved V gene accounts for under half, and the cause of the remainder is not known. A total of around 17,000 clones appear in this sample, over 70% of them only once. Clones ranked in the top ten supply roughly 28% of the sample. Sequencing input: peripheral blood. These receptors were obtained from a woman in her seventies with active COVID-19.

This chain links TRBV28 with TRBJ1-2, with a weak D call TRBD1 (5 bases). Germline V CDR1 and CDR2: MDHEN, SYDVKM. CDR3 size: 13 residues. The V gene lost 7 bases and the J gene lost 1 base, with 10 bases spanning the gap. The CDR3 reads CASTIDSNYGYTF. In DNA form, the CDR3 reads TGTGCCAGCACCATCGACAGTAACTATGGCTACACCTTC.

V and J are TRBV7-2 and TRBJ1-2; 10 bases map to TRBD1. V lost 3 bases, J lost 5 bases, and 6 bases stayed unmatched. The germline CDR1 and CDR2 sequences are SGHTA and FQGNSA. This CDR3 spans 15 amino acids. CDR3 in DNA: TGTGCCAGCAGCTTTGACAGGGGGCGCCTTTATGGCTACACCTTC. Its translation: CASSFDRGRLYGYTF.

The chain links TRBV19 to TRBJ2-7, with TRBD1 as a possible D gene (5 bases). The CDR3 contains 14 residues. Germline V gene sequence: CDR1 LNHDA, CDR2 SQIVND (reference sequence). V was clipped by 3 bases and J by 4 bases, with 13 bases between them. CDR3 nucleotide sequence: TGTGCCAGTAGTATCACCACGACAGTTTACGAGCAGTACTTC. It specifies CASSITTTVYEQYF.

The gene calls are TRBV7-3 and TRBJ2-3, with D possibly matching TRBD2 (5 bases). Trimming left V 10 bases short and J 6 bases short, with 20 bases between. The CDR3 totals 14 residues. The germline V gene has CDR1 SGHTA and CDR2 FQGTGA. As DNA, the CDR3 is TGTGCCACCCAGAGGGATATATTAGCGGATACGCAGTATTTT. Translation gives CATQRDILADTQYF.

This chain links TRBV3-1 (or the pseudogene TRBV3-2) with TRBJ2-5; no clear D gene. Germline assignment: CDR1 LGHDT and CDR2 YNNKEL (reference sequence). The ends were cut back, 0 bases at V and 5 bases at J, with 7 bases in the middle. The CDR3 totals 13 residues. CDR3 bases: TGTGCCAGCAGCCAAGATAGTTCGGAGACCCAGTACTTC. Its translation: CASSQDSSETQYF.

This rearrangement joins TRBV7-9 to TRBJ2-3; 8 positions match TRBD2. This CDR3 spans 15 amino acids. The germline gives CDR1 SEHNR, CDR2 FQNEAQ (reference sequence). The trim removed 0 bases at V and 6 bases at J, leaving 5 bases unmatched. The CDR3 DNA reads TGTGCCAGCAGCTTAGCGGGACTAGTGTTGGATACGCAGTATTTT. This translates into CASSLAGLVLDTQYF.

The rearrangement joins TRBV27 to TRBJ1-4, with D tentatively TRBD1 (5 bases). CDR1 and CDR2 from the germline V gene are MNHEY and SMNVEV (reference sequence). This CDR3 contains 13 residues. The V gene lost 2 bases and the J gene lost 7 bases, with 8 bases spanning the gap. The CDR3 coding sequence is TGTGCCAGCAGTTTAATGGGGGGTGAAAAACTGTTTTTT. Translating it yields CASSLMGGEKLFF.

The genes are TRBV6-5 and TRBJ2-5, with D uncertain. V lost 6 bases and J 2 bases, leaving 4 bases between the germline ends. Germline V gene data show CDR1 as MNHEY and CDR2 as SVGAGI. This CDR3 has 11 residues. CDR3 residues: CASSLQETQYF. CDR3 in DNA: TGTGCCAGCAGCCTTCAAGAGACCCAGTACTTC.

The CDR3 loop is CASSRSGARDEQFF. In nucleotides, the CDR3 is TGCGCCAGCAGCCGATCGGGAGCTCGGGATGAGCAGTTCTTC. The gene calls are TRBV4-1 and TRBJ2-1; D possibly corresponds to TRBD2 (6 bases). Germline lookup yields CDR1 MGHRA and CDR2 YSYEKL. V was clipped by 4 bases and J by 8 bases, with 15 bases between them. The CDR3 consists of 14 residues.

The table lists this clone with a count of one. The rearrangement links TRBV15 to TRBJ2-4, with 8 bases identical to TRBD1. V shed 1 base and J 9 bases; nucleotides not matched to a gene: 11. The CDR3 loop spans 16 amino acids. Germline-derived CDR1 and CDR2 are LNHNV and YYDKDF (reference sequence). Here the CDR3 reads CATSRGDGTGTVIQYF. CDR3 bases: TGTGCCACCAGCAGAGGCGACGGGACAGGTACGGTCATTCAGTACTTC.

This sequence joins TRBV6-6 and TRBJ1-2; maybe TRBD1 (5 bases). The germline CDR1 and CDR2 sequences are MNHNY and SVGAGI (reference sequence). The CDR3 is made up of 13 amino acids. V was trimmed by 8 bases and J by 8 bases, leaving 18 bases between them. CDR3 sequence reads: CASFLRSGGGYTF. Written as DNA, the CDR3 is TGTGCCAGCTTTCTCCGCTCCGGGGGAGGCTACACCTTC.

This sequence joins TRBV6-5 and TRBJ2-7; TRBD2 matches at 8 bases. The V and J ends lost 0 bases and 6 bases, in that order; junction bases with no gene match: 7. This CDR3 contains 15 residues. Germline V lookup: CDR1 MNHEY, CDR2 SVGAGI. CDR3 bases: TGTGCCAGCAGTTACTCGTCCGGGAGGGTTTCCGAGCAGTACTTC. Its protein is CASSYSSGRVSEQYF.

CDR3 DNA sequence: TGTGCCAGCAGCTTAGCTTCAAGCACAGATACGCAGTATTTT. It codes for CASSLASSTDTQYF. The chain couples TRBV7-9 to TRBJ2-3; D call uncertain. Germline assignment: CDR1 SEHNR and CDR2 FQNEAQ (reference sequence). The V and J ends lost 0 bases and 0 bases respectively, with 4 bases between them. The CDR3 has 14 amino acids.

This clone appeared a single time. The chain links TRBV24-1 to TRBJ2-5; D is unclear. The CDR3 extends over 15 amino acids. Germline V gives CDR1 KGHDR, CDR2 SFDVKD. The ends were cut back, 1 base at V and 2 bases at J, with 10 bases in the middle. The CDR3 nucleotides read TGTGCCACCAGTGATTTTAAGGAGTTACAAGAGACCCAGTACTTC. Protein sequence: CATSDFKELQETQYF.

CDR3: CASSPRGGGYEQYF. CDR3 nucleotides: TGTGCCAGCAGCCCACGGGGGGGTGGATACGAGCAGTACTTC. This sequence joins TRBV3-1 (or the pseudogene TRBV3-2) and TRBJ2-7, with 8 bases fitting TRBD2. This CDR3 is built from 14 residues. V shed 4 bases and J 4 bases; nucleotides not matched to a gene: 6. CDR1 and CDR2 (germline): LGHDT, YNNKEL (reference sequence).

This clone has more than one count but fewer than ten. V usage is TRBV27 and J usage is TRBJ2-4; the D gene is possibly TRBD2 (5 bases). The V gene's germline CDR1 is MNHEY and CDR2 SMNVEV (reference sequence). This CDR3 is 14 amino acids long. Trimming removed 4 bases from V and 8 bases from J, with 15 bases in between. The CDR3 DNA reads as TGTGCCAGCAGTTCGGACTCTACTGGGTACATTCAGTACTTC. Amino acid sequence: CASSSDSTGYIQYF.

This clone was picked up a small number of times. This chain links TRBV3-1 (or the pseudogene TRBV3-2) with TRBJ1-6, with a tentative D call TRBD1 (5 bases). This CDR3 is 14 amino acids long. V was pared by 5 bases and J by 7 bases, with 12 bases between. Per germline, CDR1 LGHDT and CDR2 YNNKEL (reference sequence). The CDR3 DNA reads TGTGCCAGCAGCACAGGCCTCCGAAATTCACCCCTCCACTTT. This sequence encodes CASSTGLRNSPLHF.

This clone was seen a few times. The chain uses TRBV5-1 and TRBJ1-3, with 7 bases aligning to TRBD1. This CDR3 contains 18 residues. Germline CDR1 SGHRS, CDR2 YFSETQ. V lost 2 bases, J lost 0 bases, and 11 bases stayed unmatched. The DNA for the CDR3 is TGCGCCAGCAGCTTTTCCGGACAGGCGCTAAGCTCTGGAAACACCATATATTTT. This sequence encodes CASSFSGQALSSGNTIYF. The full variable domain, completed using reference TRBV5-1 and TRBJ1-3, is KAGVTQTPRYLIKTRGQQVTLSCSPISGHRSVSWYQQTPGQGLQFLFEYFSETQRNKGNFPGRFSGRQFSNSRSEMNVSTLELGDSALYLCASSFSGQALSSGNTIYFGEGSWLTVV.

A single count supports this clone. This chain connects TRBV6-1 to TRBJ1-5; maybe TRBD1 (5 bases). CDR3 length equals 16 residues. Trimming removed 0 bases from V and 2 bases from J, with 11 bases in between. In germline, CDR1 is MNHNS, CDR2 SASEGT. CDR3 region: CASSEAAGGGNQPQHF. In DNA form, the CDR3 reads TGTGCCAGCAGTGAAGCGGCGGGGGGTGGCAATCAGCCCCAGCATTTT.

V gene TRBV7-9 combines with J gene TRBJ2-3; D ambiguous. The V gene's germline CDR1 is SEHNR and CDR2 FQNEAQ (reference sequence). The CDR3 loop spans 14 amino acids. Trimming took off 3 bases at V and 1 base at J, with 8 bases between the two ends. CDR3 sequence: CASSLGQGTDTQYF. CDR3 bases: TGTGCCAGCAGCTTGGGTCAGGGCACAGATACGCAGTATTTT.

This clone was observed a handful of times. The rearrangement uses TRBV7-8 and TRBJ1-5; a possible D gene is TRBD1 (6 bases). CDR3 length: 16 residues. Germline CDR1 reads SGHVS; CDR2 reads FQNEAQ. Trimming stripped 5 bases from V and 2 bases from J, with 16 bases between. The CDR3 region is CASSPGDNWGNQPQHF. As DNA, the CDR3 is TGTGCCAGCAGCCCAGGGGACAATTGGGGCAATCAGCCCCAGCATTTT.

The chain couples TRBV25-1 to TRBJ1-1, with a tentative D call TRBD1 (6 bases). Germline CDR1 MGHDK, CDR2 SYGVNS. There are 14 residues in the CDR3. With 1 base removed from V and 5 bases from J, the gap between germline ends came to 11 bases. CDR3 protein: CASSESGGRTEAFF. The DNA for the CDR3 is TGTGCCAGCAGTGAATCGGGGGGCCGGACTGAAGCTTTCTTT.

The genes are TRBV19 and TRBJ2-7; 7 positions match TRBD1. Germline trimming cut 4 bases from V and 3 bases from J; bases unmatched to any gene: 3. The CDR3 is made up of 13 amino acids. Germline V lookup: CDR1 LNHDA, CDR2 SQIVND (reference sequence). DNA for the CDR3: TGTGCCAGTAGTACCGGACAGGTCTACGAGCAGTACTTC. Protein product: CASSTGQVYEQYF.

V usage is TRBV11-2 and J usage is TRBJ2-1; D call uncertain. V lost 1 base to trimming and J lost 0 bases, with 7 bases between them. Germline V gene sequence: CDR1 SGHAT, CDR2 FQNNGV. The CDR3 spans 15 residues. The CDR3 loop reads CASSLASGSYNEQFF. CDR3 DNA sequence: TGTGCCAGCAGCTTAGCTTCAGGCTCCTACAATGAGCAGTTCTTC.

This chain links TRBV7-6 with TRBJ1-4; D is ambiguous. Germline lookup yields CDR1 SGHVS and CDR2 FNYEAQ. The V and J ends lost 5 bases and 2 bases respectively, with 9 bases between them. The CDR3 is made up of 14 amino acids. This CDR3 is CASSLEETNEKLFF. The CDR3 bases are TGTGCCAGCAGCCTCGAGGAGACTAATGAAAAACTGTTTTTT.